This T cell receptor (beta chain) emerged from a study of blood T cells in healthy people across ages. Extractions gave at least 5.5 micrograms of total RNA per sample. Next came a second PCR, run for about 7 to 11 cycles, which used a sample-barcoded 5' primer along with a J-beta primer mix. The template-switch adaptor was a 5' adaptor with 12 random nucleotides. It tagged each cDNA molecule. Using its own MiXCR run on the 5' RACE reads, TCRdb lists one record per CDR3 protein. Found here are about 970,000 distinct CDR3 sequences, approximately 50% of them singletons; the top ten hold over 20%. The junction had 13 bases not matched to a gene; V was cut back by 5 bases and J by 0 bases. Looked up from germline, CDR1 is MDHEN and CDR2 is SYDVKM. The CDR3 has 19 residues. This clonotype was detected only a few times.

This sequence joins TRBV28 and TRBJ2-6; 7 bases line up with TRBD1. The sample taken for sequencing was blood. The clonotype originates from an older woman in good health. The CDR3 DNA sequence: TGTGCCAGCAGTCAACTCAGGACAGGCCGGACCTCTGGGGCCAACGTCCTGACTTTC. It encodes CASSQLRTGRTSGANVLTF.